This is a list of T cell receptor beta chains from one sample in a study of T cell repertoires in cytomegalovirus infection. TCRdb re-called the reads with MiXCR, one entry per CDR3 protein. The sample lists approximately 400,000 distinct CDR3 sequences; under 40% were seen once. The source material was PBMCs. The receptors were gathered from a human donor in good health (CMV status not recorded). Some clones in this sample may be carry-over from other donors' samples. Each CDR3 is given with its conserved first and last residue. Each record gives: clone size, V gene, D gene, J gene, CDR3 protein, CDR3 DNA. A D gene is named only where the DNA matches it firmly. A row's size may be missing; if present it is once, few, many or a size class.

many	TRBV7-2	NA	TRBJ2-5	CASSLRAAFQETQYF	TGTGCCAGCAGCTTACGTGCAGCGTTCCAAGAGACCCAGTACTTC
NA	TRBV12-3/TRBV12-4	NA	TRBJ2-2	CASRYQGRTGELFF	TGTGCCAGCAGATACCAGGGGAGGACCGGGGAGCTGTTTTTT
many	TRBV7-9	TRBD2	TRBJ2-5	CASSFSSGVEETQYF	TGTGCCAGCAGCTTTTCTAGCGGGGTTGAAGAGACCCAGTACTTC
NA	TRBV6-2/TRBV6-3	NA	TRBJ1-6	CASKYVSWNSPLHF	TGTGCCAGCAAATACGTATCTTGGAATTCACCCCTCCACTTT
NA	TRBV30	NA	TRBJ1-3	CAWRQGNTIYF	TGTGCCTGGAGGCAGGGAAACACCATATATTTT
NA	TRBV6-2/TRBV6-3	NA	TRBJ1-6	CASSYRVTQSDNSPLHF	TGTGCCAGCAGTTACAGGGTCACCCAATCGGATAATTCACCCCTCCACTTT
few	TRBV7-9	NA	TRBJ1-4	CASSTFPITGLIEKLFF	TGTGCCAGCAGCACCTTCCCTATAACAGGGTTGATTGAAAAACTGTTTTTT
NA	TRBV6-2/TRBV6-3	TRBD1	TRBJ1-1	CASRQPGQGVTFF	TGTGCCAGCAGACAACCCGGACAGGGGGTGACTTTCTTT
few	TRBV5-6	TRBD1	TRBJ1-6	CASSELRDRGYNSPLHF	TGTGCCAGCAGCGAACTCCGGGACAGGGGCTATAATTCACCCCTCCACTTT
NA	TRBV7-9	NA	TRBJ1-5	CASSSPGANQPQHF	TGTGCCAGCAGCTCGCCGGGGGCCAATCAGCCCCAGCATTTT
NA	TRBV6-5	NA	TRBJ1-3	CSSSRFPTTGRTPGGNTIYF	TGTTCCAGCAGTCGTTTCCCGACTACGGGCAGGACCCCTGGGGGAAACACCATATATTTT
many	TRBV6-2/TRBV6-3	NA	TRBJ1-5	CASSSVLLPNQPQHF	TGTGCCAGCAGCAGTGTCCTGCTACCCAATCAGCCCCAGCATTTT
few	TRBV4-1	NA	TRBJ2-7	CASKGGSTYEQYF	TGCGCCAGCAAGGGCGGCTCGACCTACGAGCAGTACTTC
NA	TRBV6-1	NA	TRBJ2-2	CASRIFGGPAGELFF	TGTGCCAGCAGGATATTCGGAGGGCCTGCCGGGGAGCTGTTTTTT
NA	TRBV7-2	NA	TRBJ2-5	CASSLDQGGETQYF	TGTGCCAGCAGCTTAGATCAGGGGGGAGAGACCCAGTACTTC
NA	TRBV19	NA	TRBJ1-2	CASSKTPVTGVAFYTF	TGTGCCAGTAGTAAGACCCCCGTGACAGGAGTAGCGTTCTACACCTTC
many	TRBV7-2	NA	TRBJ1-2	CASRSGQSRYGYTF	TGTGCCAGCAGATCCGGACAGTCTCGATATGGCTACACCTTC
NA	TRBV15	NA	TRBJ1-5	CATSRDIGDPQHF	TGTGCCACCAGCAGAGATATCGGGGACCCCCAGCATTTT
many	TRBV7-2	TRBD2	TRBJ2-1	CASSSGLAGGLSYNEQFF	TGTGCCAGCAGCTCCGGACTAGCGGGGGGTTTGTCGTACAATGAGCAGTTCTTC
NA	TRBV12-3/TRBV12-4	NA	TRBJ2-3	CASSLGLSGDTQYF	TGTGCCAGCAGTTTGGGCCTCAGTGGAGATACGCAGTATTTT
NA	TRBV10-2	TRBD1	TRBJ2-7	CASGAGGEQYF	TGCGCCAGCGGAGCAGGGGGCGAGCAGTACTTC
NA	TRBV7-9	TRBD1	TRBJ1-1	CASSQGDRGFYTEAFF	TGTGCCAGCAGCCAGGGGGACAGGGGATTCTACACTGAAGCTTTCTTT
few	TRBV6-2/TRBV6-3	TRBD1	TRBJ2-2	CASRAGQGAGELFF	TGTGCCAGCCGGGCGGGACAGGGAGCCGGGGAGCTGTTTTTT
few	TRBV11-2	NA	TRBJ1-1	CASSFSWGWRNRDTEAFF	TGTGCCAGCAGCTTTTCGTGGGGGTGGAGAAATCGAGACACTGAAGCTTTCTTT
NA	TRBV15	TRBD1	TRBJ2-7	CATSRDPSGQVYEQYF	TGTGCCACCAGCAGAGATCCCTCAGGACAGGTCTACGAGCAGTACTTC
NA	TRBV18	NA	TRBJ2-3	CASSPPLEDPTDTQYF	TGTGCCAGCTCACCACCATTGGAAGATCCCACAGATACGCAGTATTTT
NA	TRBV19	NA	TRBJ1-1	CATSENTEAFF	TGTGCCACCTCAGAGAACACTGAAGCTTTCTTT
NA	TRBV12-3/TRBV12-4	NA	TRBJ1-5	CASSLTLGGYQPQHF	TGTGCCAGCAGTTTAACTTTAGGGGGATATCAGCCCCAGCATTTT
NA	TRBV2	TRBD2	TRBJ2-3	CASSGRLAGGPDGTDTQYF	TGTGCCAGCAGTGGGAGGCTAGCGGGGGGCCCCGATGGCACAGATACGCAGTATTTT
many	TRBV7-2	NA	TRBJ1-2	CASSLREGGMNYGYTF	TGTGCCAGCAGCTTGCGGGAGGGGGGGATGAACTATGGCTACACCTTC
NA	TRBV20-1	NA	TRBJ1-5	CSALGAGVGQPQHF	TGCAGTGCTCTAGGGGCGGGGGTTGGCCAGCCCCAGCATTTT
NA	TRBV27	TRBD2	TRBJ2-7	CASRLTSGGPYEQYF	TGTGCCAGCAGACTAACTAGCGGGGGGCCCTACGAGCAGTACTTC
few	TRBV12-3/TRBV12-4	NA	TRBJ2-5	CASSLAGTGRQTQYF	TGTGCCAGCAGTTTAGCTGGCACAGGTAGACAGACCCAGTACTTC
NA	TRBV3-1	TRBD1	TRBJ1-1	CASSPKTGFTEAFF	TGTGCCAGCAGCCCGAAGACAGGGTTCACTGAAGCTTTCTTT
NA	TRBV12-3/TRBV12-4	NA	TRBJ1-3	CASSPTVNTIYF	TGTGCCAGCAGTCCGACAGTGAACACCATATATTTT
NA	TRBV6-6	NA	TRBJ2-7	CASGDYEQYF	TGTGCCAGCGGAGACTACGAGCAGTACTTC
NA	TRBV20-1	TRBD1	TRBJ2-1	CSAPGTGMDEQFF	TGCAGTGCTCCCGGGACAGGGATGGATGAGCAGTTCTTC
many	TRBV11-2	TRBD1	TRBJ1-1	CASSSRQGGGTEAFF	TGTGCCAGCAGCTCGAGACAGGGAGGGGGCACTGAAGCTTTCTTT
NA	TRBV6-2/TRBV6-3	TRBD2	TRBJ2-1	CASSEVEGTSGGREQLF	TGTGCCAGCAGTGAAGTCGAGGGGACTAGCGGGGGGCGGGAGCAGTTGTTC
NA	TRBV6-2/TRBV6-3	TRBD2	TRBJ2-2	CASSYPLGLAGNTGELFF	TGTGCCAGCAGTTACCCCTTGGGGCTAGCGGGGAACACCGGGGAGCTGTTTTTT
few	TRBV6-1	TRBD1	TRBJ1-5	CASSQQGKYQPQHF	TGTGCCAGCAGCCAACAGGGGAAGTATCAGCCCCAGCATTTT
NA	TRBV28	TRBD2	TRBJ2-1	CASRLLAGGYNEQFF	TGTGCCAGCAGGTTACTAGCGGGGGGTTACAATGAGCAGTTCTTC
NA	TRBV6-2/TRBV6-3	NA	TRBJ1-5	CASSPQRRGNQPQHF	TGTGCCAGCAGTCCCCAGCGGAGGGGCAATCAGCCCCAGCATTTT
NA	TRBV12-3/TRBV12-4	TRBD1	TRBJ2-7	CASSVRGLYEQYF	TGTGCCAGCAGTGTCAGGGGGTTGTACGAGCAGTACTTC
NA	TRBV19	TRBD1	TRBJ1-2	CASSTKTGMDGYTF	TGTGCCAGTAGTACTAAGACAGGGATGGATGGCTACACCTTC
once	TRBV20-1	TRBD1	TRBJ1-2	CSAPRFGQAVDPNYGYTF	TGCAGTGCTCCTCGGTTCGGACAGGCCGTGGATCCTAACTATGGCTACACCTTC
many	TRBV7-2	NA	TRBJ1-5	CASSLAPLLSQPQHF	TGTGCCAGCAGCTTAGCCCCGTTACTAAGTCAGCCCCAGCATTTT
NA	TRBV29-1	NA	TRBJ2-2	CSVVQSGELFF	TGCAGCGTTGTGCAGTCCGGGGAGCTGTTTTTT
NA	TRBV2	NA	TRBJ2-1	CAWPRAGANEQFF	TGTGCCTGGCCGCGGGCGGGGGCGAATGAGCAGTTCTTC
once	TRBV6-2/TRBV6-3	TRBD2	TRBJ2-3	CASSPYRLAGGPDTHYF	TGTGCCAGCAGTCCCTACCGACTAGCGGGGGGGCCAGATACGCATTATTTT
few	TRBV12-3/TRBV12-4	TRBD1	TRBJ1-6	CASRLGTANSPLHF	TGTGCCAGCAGACTGGGGACAGCAAATTCACCCCTCCACTTT
few	TRBV7-9	TRBD1	TRBJ2-7	CATNEPGQTFYEQYF	TGTGCCACCAATGAACCGGGACAGACCTTCTACGAGCAGTACTTC
NA	TRBV12-5	TRBD1	TRBJ2-3	CASGFDRASDTQYF	TGTGCTAGTGGTTTTGACAGGGCCAGCGATACGCAGTATTTT
many	TRBV7-2	NA	TRBJ2-2	CASSPGGANTGELFF	TGTGCCAGCAGCCCCGGGGGCGCGAACACCGGGGAGCTGTTTTTT
many	TRBV12-3/TRBV12-4	NA	TRBJ2-2	CASSFFADNTGELFF	TGTGCCAGCAGTTTCTTCGCGGATAACACCGGGGAGCTGTTTTTT
NA	TRBV19	TRBD1	TRBJ1-1	CASSSWTGKNTEAFF	TGTGCCAGTAGTAGCTGGACAGGGAAGAACACTGAAGCTTTCTTT
many	TRBV7-9	TRBD1	TRBJ2-5	CASSPGTGPQETQYF	TGTGCCAGCAGCCCCGGGACAGGGCCACAAGAGACCCAGTACTTC
few	TRBV7-8	TRBD2	TRBJ2-1	CASSFGQGMLAGGNEQFF	TGTGCCAGCAGCTTCGGACAGGGAATGTTAGCGGGGGGCAATGAGCAGTTCTTC